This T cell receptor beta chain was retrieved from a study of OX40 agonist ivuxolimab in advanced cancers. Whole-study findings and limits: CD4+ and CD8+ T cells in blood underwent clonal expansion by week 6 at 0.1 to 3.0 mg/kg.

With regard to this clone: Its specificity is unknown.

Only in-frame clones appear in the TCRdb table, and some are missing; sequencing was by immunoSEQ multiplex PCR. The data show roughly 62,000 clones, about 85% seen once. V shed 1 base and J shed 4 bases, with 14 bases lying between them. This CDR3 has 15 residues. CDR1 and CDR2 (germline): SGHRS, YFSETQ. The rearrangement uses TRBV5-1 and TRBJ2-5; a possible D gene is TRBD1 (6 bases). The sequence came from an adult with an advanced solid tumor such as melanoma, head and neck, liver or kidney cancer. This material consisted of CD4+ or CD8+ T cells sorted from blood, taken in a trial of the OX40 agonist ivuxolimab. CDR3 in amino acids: CASSLTTGPIETQYF. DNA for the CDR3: TGCGCCAGCAGCTTGACTACAGGGCCAATAGAGACCCAGTACTTC.